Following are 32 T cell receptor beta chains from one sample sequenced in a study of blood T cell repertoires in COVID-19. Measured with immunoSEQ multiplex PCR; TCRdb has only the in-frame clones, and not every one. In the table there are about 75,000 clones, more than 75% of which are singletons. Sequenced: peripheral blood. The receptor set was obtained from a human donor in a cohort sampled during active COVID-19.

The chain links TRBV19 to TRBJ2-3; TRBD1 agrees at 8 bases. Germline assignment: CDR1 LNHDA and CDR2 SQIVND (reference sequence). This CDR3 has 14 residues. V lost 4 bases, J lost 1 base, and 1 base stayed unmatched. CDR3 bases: TGTGCCAGTAGTAACAGGGGGGGCACAGATACGCAGTATTTT. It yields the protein CASSNRGGTDTQYF. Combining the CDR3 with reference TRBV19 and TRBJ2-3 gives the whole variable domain DGGITQSPKYLFRKEGQNVTLSCEQNLNHDAMYWYRQDPGQGLRLIYYSQIVNDFQKGDIAEGYSVSREKKESFPLTVTSAQKNPTAFYLCASSNRGGTDTQYFGPGTRLTVL.

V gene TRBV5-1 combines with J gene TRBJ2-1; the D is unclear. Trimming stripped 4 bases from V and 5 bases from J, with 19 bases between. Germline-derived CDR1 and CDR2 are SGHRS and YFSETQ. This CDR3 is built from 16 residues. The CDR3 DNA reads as TGCGCCAGCAGCCTAAGCTCGGTCTATAGCAACAATGAGCAGTTCTTC. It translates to CASSLSSVYSNNEQFF.

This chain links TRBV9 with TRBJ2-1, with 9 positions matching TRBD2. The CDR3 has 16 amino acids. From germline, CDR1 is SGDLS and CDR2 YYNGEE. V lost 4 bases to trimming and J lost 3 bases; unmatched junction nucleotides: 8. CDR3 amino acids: CASSSHSGGFYNEQFF. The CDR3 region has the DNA TGTGCCAGCAGCTCTCATAGCGGGGGCTTCTACAATGAGCAGTTCTTC. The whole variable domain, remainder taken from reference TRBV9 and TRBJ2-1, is DSGVTQTPKHLITATGQRVTLRCSPRSGDLSVYWYQQSLDQGLQFLIQYYNGEERAKGNILERFSAQQFPDLHSELNLSSLELGDSALYFCASSSHSGGFYNEQFFGPGTRLTVL.

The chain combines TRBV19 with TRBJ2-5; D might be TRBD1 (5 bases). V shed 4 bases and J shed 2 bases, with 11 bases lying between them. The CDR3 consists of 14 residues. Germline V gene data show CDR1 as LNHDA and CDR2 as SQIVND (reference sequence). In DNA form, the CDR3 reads TGTGCCAGTAGTAAGAACAGGAATCAAGAGACCCAGTACTTC. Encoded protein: CASSKNRNQETQYF.

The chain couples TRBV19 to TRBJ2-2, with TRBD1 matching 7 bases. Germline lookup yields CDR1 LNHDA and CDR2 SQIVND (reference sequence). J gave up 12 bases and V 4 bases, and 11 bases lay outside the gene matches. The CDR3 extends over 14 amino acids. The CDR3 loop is CASSRGQSAWQLFF. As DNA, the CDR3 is TGTGCCAGTAGTAGGGGACAGTCGGCGTGGCAGCTGTTTTTT.

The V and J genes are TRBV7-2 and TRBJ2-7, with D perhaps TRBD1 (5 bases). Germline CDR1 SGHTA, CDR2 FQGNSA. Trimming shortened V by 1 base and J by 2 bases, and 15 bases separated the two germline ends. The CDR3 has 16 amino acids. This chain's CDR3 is CASSLGEGAPTYEQYF. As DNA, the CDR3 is TGTGCCAGCAGCTTAGGGGAAGGGGCACCCACCTACGAGCAGTACTTC. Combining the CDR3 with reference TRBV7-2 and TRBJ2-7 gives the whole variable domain GAGVSQSPSNKVTEKGKDVELRCDPISGHTALYWYRQSLGQGLEFLIYFQGNSAPDKSGLPSDRFSAERTGGSVSTLTIQRTQQEDSAVYLCASSLGEGAPTYEQYFGPGTRLTVT.

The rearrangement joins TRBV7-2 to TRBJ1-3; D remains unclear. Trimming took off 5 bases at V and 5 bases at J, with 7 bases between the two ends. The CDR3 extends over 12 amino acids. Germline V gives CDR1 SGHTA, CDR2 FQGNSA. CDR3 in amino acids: CASSPSRNTIYF. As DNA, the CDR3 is TGTGCCAGCAGCCCATCAAGAAACACCATATATTTT.

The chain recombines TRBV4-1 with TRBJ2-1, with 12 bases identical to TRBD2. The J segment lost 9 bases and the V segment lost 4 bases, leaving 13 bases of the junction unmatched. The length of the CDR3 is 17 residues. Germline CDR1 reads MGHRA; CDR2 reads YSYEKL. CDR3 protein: CASSPAILLAGGGEQFF. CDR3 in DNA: TGCGCCAGCAGCCCCGCAATCCTCCTAGCGGGGGGGGGTGAGCAGTTCTTC.

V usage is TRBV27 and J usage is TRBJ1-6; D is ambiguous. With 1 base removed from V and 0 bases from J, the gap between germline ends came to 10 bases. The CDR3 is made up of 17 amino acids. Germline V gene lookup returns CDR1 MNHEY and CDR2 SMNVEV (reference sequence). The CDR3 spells CASSLWAASSYNSPLHF. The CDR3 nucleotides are TGTGCCAGCAGTTTATGGGCCGCAAGCTCCTATAATTCACCCCTCCACTTT.

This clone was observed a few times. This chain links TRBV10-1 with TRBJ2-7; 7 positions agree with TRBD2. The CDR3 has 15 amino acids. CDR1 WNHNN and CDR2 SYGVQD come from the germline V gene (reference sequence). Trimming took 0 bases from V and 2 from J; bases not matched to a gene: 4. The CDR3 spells CASSESRGLPYEQYF. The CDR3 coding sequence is TGCGCCAGCAGTGAGTCGAGGGGACTACCCTACGAGCAGTACTTC.

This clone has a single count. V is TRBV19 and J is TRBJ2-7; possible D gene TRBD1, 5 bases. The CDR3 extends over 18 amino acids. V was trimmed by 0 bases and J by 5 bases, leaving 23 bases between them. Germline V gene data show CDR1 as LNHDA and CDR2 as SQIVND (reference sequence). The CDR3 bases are TGTGCCAGTAGTATAGATAGGCAGGGCACGACTCCCAGTCACGAGCAGTACTTC. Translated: CASSIDRQGTTPSHEQYF.

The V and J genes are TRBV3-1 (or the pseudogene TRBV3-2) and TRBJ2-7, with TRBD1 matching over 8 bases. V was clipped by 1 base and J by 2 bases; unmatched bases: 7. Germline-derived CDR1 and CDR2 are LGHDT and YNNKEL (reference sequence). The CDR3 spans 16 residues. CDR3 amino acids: CASSQGMGTGPYEQYF. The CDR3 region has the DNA TGTGCCAGCAGCCAAGGTATGGGGACAGGACCCTACGAGCAGTACTTC.

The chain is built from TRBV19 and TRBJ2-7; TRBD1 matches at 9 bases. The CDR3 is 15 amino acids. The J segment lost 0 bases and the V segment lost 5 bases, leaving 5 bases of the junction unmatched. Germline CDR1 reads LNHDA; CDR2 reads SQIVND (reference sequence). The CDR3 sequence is CASSPGTGSSYEQYF. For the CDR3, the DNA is TGTGCCAGTAGTCCAGGGACAGGGAGCTCCTACGAGCAGTACTTC.

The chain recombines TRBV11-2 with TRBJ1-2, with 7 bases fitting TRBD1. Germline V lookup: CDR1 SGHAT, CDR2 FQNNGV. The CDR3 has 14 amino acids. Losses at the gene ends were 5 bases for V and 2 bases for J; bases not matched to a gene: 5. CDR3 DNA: TGTGCCAGCAGCCCGACGACAGGGAACTATGGCTACACCTTC. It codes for CASSPTTGNYGYTF. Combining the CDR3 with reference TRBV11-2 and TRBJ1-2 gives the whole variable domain EAGVAQSPRYKIIEKRQSVAFWCNPISGHATLYWYQQILGQGPKLLIQFQNNGVVDDSQLPKDRFSAERLKGVDSTLKIQPAKLEDSAVYLCASSPTTGNYGYTFGSGTRLTVV.

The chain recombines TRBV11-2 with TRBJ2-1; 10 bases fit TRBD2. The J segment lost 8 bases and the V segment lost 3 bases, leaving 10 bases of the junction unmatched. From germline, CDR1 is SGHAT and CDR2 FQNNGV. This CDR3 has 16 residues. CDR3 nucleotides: TGTGCCAGCAGCTTTCGTAGAGCGGGAGGGCTCGATGAGCAGTTCTTC. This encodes CASSFRRAGGLDEQFF.

In DNA, the CDR3 is TGTGCCAGCAGCTTACGACAGGGGATAGATACGCAGTATTTT. Its protein product is CASSLRQGIDTQYF. This chain uses TRBV7-9 with TRBJ2-3; 8 nucleotides match TRBD1. The CDR3 totals 14 residues. J was trimmed by 5 bases and V by 2 bases; bases with no gene match: 3. The germline V gene encodes CDR1 SEHNR and CDR2 FQNEAQ (reference sequence).

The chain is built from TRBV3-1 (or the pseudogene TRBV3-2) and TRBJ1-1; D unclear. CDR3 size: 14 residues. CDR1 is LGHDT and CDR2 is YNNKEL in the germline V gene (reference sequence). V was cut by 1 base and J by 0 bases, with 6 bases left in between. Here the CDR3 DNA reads TGTGCCAGCAGCCAAGTACTTATGAACACTGAAGCTTTCTTT. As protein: CASSQVLMNTEAFF.

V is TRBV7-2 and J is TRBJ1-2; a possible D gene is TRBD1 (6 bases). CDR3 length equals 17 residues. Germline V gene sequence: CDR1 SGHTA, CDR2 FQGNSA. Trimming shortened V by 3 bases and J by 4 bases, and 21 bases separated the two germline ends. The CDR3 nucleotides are TGTGCCAGCAGCTTTCGGGCCGGGGGGGCTGAAGGCTATGGCTACACCTTC. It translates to CASSFRAGGAEGYGYTF.

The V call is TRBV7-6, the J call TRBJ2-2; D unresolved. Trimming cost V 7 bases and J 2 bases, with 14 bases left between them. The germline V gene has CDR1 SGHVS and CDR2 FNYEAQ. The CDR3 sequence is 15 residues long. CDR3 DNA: TGTGCCAGCATCCTAACCACCGGTAACACCGGGGAGCTGTTTTTT. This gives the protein CASILTTGNTGELFF.

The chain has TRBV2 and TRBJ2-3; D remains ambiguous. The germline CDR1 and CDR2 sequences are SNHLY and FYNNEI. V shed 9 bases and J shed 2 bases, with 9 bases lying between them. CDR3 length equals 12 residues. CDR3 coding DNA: TGTGCCAGTACAGATTACACAGATACGCAGTATTTT. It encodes CASTDYTDTQYF.

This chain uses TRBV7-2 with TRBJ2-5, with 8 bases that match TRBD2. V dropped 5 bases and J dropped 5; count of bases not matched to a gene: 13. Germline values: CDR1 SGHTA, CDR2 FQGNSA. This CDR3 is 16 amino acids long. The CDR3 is CASSPQSRGAWETQYF. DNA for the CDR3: TGTGCCAGCAGCCCGCAGTCGCGGGGGGCCTGGGAGACCCAGTACTTC.

CDR3: CASSLEASGTGELFF. The CDR3 DNA follows: TGCGCCAGCAGCTTGGAGGCTAGCGGGACCGGGGAGCTGTTTTTT. V and J are TRBV5-1 and TRBJ2-2; 8 bases are shared with TRBD2. The V gene end was trimmed by 0 bases and the J gene end by 5 bases; junction bases not matched to a gene: 3. The CDR3 covers 15 residues. Germline lookup yields CDR1 SGHRS and CDR2 YFSETQ. The variable domain in full, with the rest retrieved from reference TRBV5-1 and TRBJ2-2, is KAGVTQTPRYLIKTRGQQVTLSCSPISGHRSVSWYQQTPGQGLQFLFEYFSETQRNKGNFPGRFSGRQFSNSRSEMNVSTLELGDSALYLCASSLEASGTGELFFGEGSRLTVL.

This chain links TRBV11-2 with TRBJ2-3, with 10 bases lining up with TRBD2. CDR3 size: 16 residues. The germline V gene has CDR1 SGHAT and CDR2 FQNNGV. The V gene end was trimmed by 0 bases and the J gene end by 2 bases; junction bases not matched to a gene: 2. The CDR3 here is CASSLELAGNTDTQYF. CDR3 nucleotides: TGTGCCAGCAGCTTAGAACTAGCGGGGAACACAGATACGCAGTATTTT.

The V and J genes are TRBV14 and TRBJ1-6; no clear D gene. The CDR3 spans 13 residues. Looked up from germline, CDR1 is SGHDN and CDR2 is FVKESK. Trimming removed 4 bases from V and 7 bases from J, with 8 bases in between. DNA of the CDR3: TGTGCCAGCAGCCGAAACTTAAATTCACCCCTCCACTTT. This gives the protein CASSRNLNSPLHF.

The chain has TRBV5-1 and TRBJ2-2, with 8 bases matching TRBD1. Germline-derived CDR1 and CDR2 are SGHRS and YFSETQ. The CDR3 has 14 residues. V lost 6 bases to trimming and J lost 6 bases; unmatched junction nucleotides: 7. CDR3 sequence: CASNRGDRSGELFF. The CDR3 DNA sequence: TGCGCCAGCAACAGGGGGGATAGGTCCGGGGAGCTGTTTTTT.

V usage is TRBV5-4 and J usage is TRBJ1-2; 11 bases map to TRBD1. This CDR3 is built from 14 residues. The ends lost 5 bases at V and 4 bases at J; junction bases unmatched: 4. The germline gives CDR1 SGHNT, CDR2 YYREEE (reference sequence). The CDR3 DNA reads TGTGCCAGCAGTTGGGACAGGGGGATCTATGGCTACACCTTC. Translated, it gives CASSWDRGIYGYTF. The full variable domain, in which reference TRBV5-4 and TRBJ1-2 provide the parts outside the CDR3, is ETGVTQSPTHLIKTRGQQVTLRCSSQSGHNTVSWYQQALGQGPQFIFQYYREEENGRGNFPPRFSGLQFPNYSSELNVNALELDDSALYLCASSWDRGIYGYTFGSGTRLTVV.

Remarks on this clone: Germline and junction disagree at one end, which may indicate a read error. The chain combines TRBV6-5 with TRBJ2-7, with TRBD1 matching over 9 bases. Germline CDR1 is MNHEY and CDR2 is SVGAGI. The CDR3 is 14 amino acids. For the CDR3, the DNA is TGTGCCAGCAGTTTGGACAGGGGTATCTACGGGCAGTACTTC. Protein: CASSLDRGIYGQYF.

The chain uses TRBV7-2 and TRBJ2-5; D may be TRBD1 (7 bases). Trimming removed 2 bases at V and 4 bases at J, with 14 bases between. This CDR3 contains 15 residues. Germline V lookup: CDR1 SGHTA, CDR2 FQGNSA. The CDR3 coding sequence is TGTGCCAGCAGCTTAAGTCCAGGGGGGAGAGAGACCCAGTACTTC. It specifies CASSLSPGGRETQYF.

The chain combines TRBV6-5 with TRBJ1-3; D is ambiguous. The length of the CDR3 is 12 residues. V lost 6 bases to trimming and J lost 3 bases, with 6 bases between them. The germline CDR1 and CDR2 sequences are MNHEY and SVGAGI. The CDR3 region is CASSPGGNTIYF. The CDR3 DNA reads TGTGCCAGCAGCCCGGGTGGAAACACCATATATTTT.

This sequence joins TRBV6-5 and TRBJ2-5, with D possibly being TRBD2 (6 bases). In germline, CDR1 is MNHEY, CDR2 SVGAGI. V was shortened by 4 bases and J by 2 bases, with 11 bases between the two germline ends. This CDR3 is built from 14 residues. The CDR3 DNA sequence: TGTGCCAGCAGTTCCGATAGCGGACAAGAGACCCAGTACTTC. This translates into CASSSDSGQETQYF.

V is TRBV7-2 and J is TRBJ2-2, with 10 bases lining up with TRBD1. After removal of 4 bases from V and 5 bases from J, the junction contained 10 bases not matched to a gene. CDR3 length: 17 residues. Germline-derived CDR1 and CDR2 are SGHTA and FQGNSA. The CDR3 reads CASSSLAGTGVTGELFF. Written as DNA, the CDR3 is TGTGCCAGCAGCTCCCTAGCCGGGACAGGGGTGACCGGGGAGCTGTTTTTT. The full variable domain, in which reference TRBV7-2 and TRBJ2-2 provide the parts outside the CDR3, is GAGVSQSPSNKVTEKGKDVELRCDPISGHTALYWYRQSLGQGLEFLIYFQGNSAPDKSGLPSDRFSAERTGGSVSTLTIQRTQQEDSAVYLCASSSLAGTGVTGELFFGEGSRLTVL.

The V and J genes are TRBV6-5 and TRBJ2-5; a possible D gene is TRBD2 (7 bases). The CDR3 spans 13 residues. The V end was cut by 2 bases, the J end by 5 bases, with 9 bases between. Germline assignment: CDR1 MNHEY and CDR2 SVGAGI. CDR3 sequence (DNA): TGTGCCAGCAGTTACGGGGGGGCGGAGACCCAGTACTTC. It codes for CASSYGGAETQYF.